This T cell receptor (beta chain) originates from a study of blood T cell repertoires in COVID-19. Overall study context: From the United States, Italy and Spain came samples of acute and convalescent COVID-19. The cDNA or gDNA used as material had been derived from T cells, B-cell-depleted T cells, or PBMCs.

V was shortened by 9 bases and J by 4 bases, with 19 bases between the two germline ends. Germline V gene lookup returns CDR1 LNHDA and CDR2 SQIVND (reference sequence). The CDR3 length is 15 residues. Clones were sequenced by immunoSEQ multiplex PCR, and TCRdb holds only the in-frame ones, with some missing. The table has about 200,000 clones, 70% to 90% seen once. Seattle cases were enrolled at active infection and followed longitudinally. This clone has a handful of counts. The sequencing sample was made of peripheral blood. This chain joins TRBV19 and TRBJ1-5; weak D call: TRBD1 (5 bases). This clonotype was obtained from a man aged 60-69 years with COVID-19, enrolled during active disease. The CDR3 coding sequence is TGTGCCAGGCCTAAGGGGCAGGGTCATAATCAGCCCCAGCATTTT. It yields the protein CARPKGQGHNQPQHF.